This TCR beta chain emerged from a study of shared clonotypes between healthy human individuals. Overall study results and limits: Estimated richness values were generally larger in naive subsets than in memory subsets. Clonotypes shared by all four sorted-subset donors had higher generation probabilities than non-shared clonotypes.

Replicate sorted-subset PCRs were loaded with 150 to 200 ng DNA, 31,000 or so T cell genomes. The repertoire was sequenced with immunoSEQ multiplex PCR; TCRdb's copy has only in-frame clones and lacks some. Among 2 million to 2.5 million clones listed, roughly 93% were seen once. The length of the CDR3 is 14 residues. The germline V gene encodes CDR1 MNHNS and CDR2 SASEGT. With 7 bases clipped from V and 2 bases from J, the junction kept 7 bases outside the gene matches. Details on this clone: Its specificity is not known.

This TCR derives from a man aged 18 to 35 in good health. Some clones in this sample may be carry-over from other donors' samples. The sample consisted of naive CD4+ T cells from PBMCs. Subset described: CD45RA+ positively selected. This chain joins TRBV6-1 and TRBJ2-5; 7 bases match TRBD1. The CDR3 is CASIRGSVQETQYF. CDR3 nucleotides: TGTGCCAGCATCAGGGGGAGTGTGCAAGAGACCCAGTACTTC.